This T cell receptor beta chain appears in the sequencing data of a study of identical twins. Whole-study results and caveats: Cross-sectional statistical analysis, not tracking of the same donors, underpinned the conclusions. Insertions ran lower in abundant cord blood beta clonotypes, though not in memory repertoires.

Template switching added a universal primer site; cDNA carried unique molecular identifiers. TCRdb fed the 5' RACE reads into MiXCR, producing one record per CDR3 protein. The sample holds around 280,000 distinct CDR3 sequences, more than 6.5% seen once. This CDR3 contains 13 residues. V gave up 4 bases and J gave up 7 bases; unmatched junction bases: 3. CDR1 and CDR2 (germline): SGDLS, YYNGEE. Remarks on this clonotype: Its antigen is not identified.

These records were also assigned to another study, of yellow fever vaccine responses in identical twins.

The clonotype originates from a young woman in good health. The chain has TRBV9 and TRBJ2-2; 8 bases align to TRBD1. Specimen: memory (CD45RO+) T cells sorted from blood. CDR3 in amino acids: CASSKGTGGELFF. In DNA form, the CDR3 reads TGTGCCAGCAGCAAAGGGACAGGCGGGGAGCTGTTTTTT.